These T cell receptor beta chains were read from a single sample in a study of response to subunit inactivated influenza vaccine. A single record per CDR3 protein comes from TCRdb applying MiXCR to the RT-PCR reads. The profile covers approximately 530,000 distinct CDR3 sequences, with 6% to 9% appearing a single time and 10% to 15% taken by the ten largest. The sequencing used PBMCs from blood, collected less than 30 months after vaccination. The receptors here all came from a man between 50 and 69 years old who received an inactivated influenza vaccine. Both conserved end residues are part of each CDR3. D genes are given only for firm matches. Only part of the rows carry a size: once, few, many, or a class if the clone is expanded.

size: many; D: TRBD2; J: TRBJ2-1; V: TRBV6-1; DNA: TGTGCCAGCAGAGAAACTAGCGGGAGCCTCTACAATGAGCAGTTCTTC; CDR3: CASRETSGSLYNEQFF
size: many; D: NA; J: TRBJ1-1; V: TRBV7-2; DNA: TGTGCCAGCAGCTCCACGCGTTGGGGGGGGCTGAACACTGAAGCTTTCTTT; CDR3: CASSSTRWGGLNTEAFF
size: many; D: NA; J: TRBJ1-3; V: TRBV7-2; DNA: TGTGCCAGCAGCACGGGACATAGCTCTGGAAACACCATATATTTT; CDR3: CASSTGHSSGNTIYF
size: many; D: TRBD1; J: TRBJ2-7; V: TRBV20-1; DNA: TGCAGTGCTTACGGGACAGGGGGCCACGAGCAGTACTTC; CDR3: CSAYGTGGHEQYF
size: many; D: NA; J: TRBJ2-2; V: TRBV27; DNA: TGTGCCAGCAGTCCCCGATGGGGGGGCGTTCACACCGGGGAGCTGTTTTTT; CDR3: CASSPRWGGVHTGELFF
size: NA; D: TRBD1; J: TRBJ1-1; V: TRBV12-3/TRBV12-4; DNA: TGTGCCAGCAGTACGACAGGGGTGAACACTGAAGCTTTCTTT; CDR3: CASSTTGVNTEAFF
size: few; D: NA; J: TRBJ2-3; V: TRBV14; DNA: TGTGCCAGCAGCCAAACCCCCGTGGGGGGAGAAGATACGCAGTATTTT; CDR3: CASSQTPVGGEDTQYF
size: NA; D: NA; J: TRBJ1-5; V: TRBV10-3; DNA: TGTGCCACCCGGACAGCTGTGAGTCAGCCCCAGCATTTT; CDR3: CATRTAVSQPQHF
size: few; D: NA; J: TRBJ1-1; V: TRBV20-1; DNA: TGCAGTGCCTACGTGGGGAACATGAACACTGAAGCTTTCTTT; CDR3: CSAYVGNMNTEAFF
size: few; D: TRBD2; J: TRBJ2-3; V: TRBV6-6; DNA: TGTGCCAGCAGTTCGAGGGACGGACTAGCGGGGCCTAGCACAGATACGCAGTATTTT; CDR3: CASSSRDGLAGPSTDTQYF
size: many; D: NA; J: TRBJ2-7; V: TRBV5-5; DNA: TGTGCCAGCAGCCCTGGAATACAGAACTCCTACGAGCAGTACTTC; CDR3: CASSPGIQNSYEQYF
size: many; D: NA; J: TRBJ2-5; V: TRBV25-1; DNA: TGTGCCAGCAGTGAACGGCCAAGCCGTGGACAAGAGACCCAGTACTTC; CDR3: CASSERPSRGQETQYF
size: NA; D: TRBD2; J: TRBJ2-5; V: TRBV7-2; DNA: TGTGCCAGCAGCTTAAGTGGGAGGACTAGTATACAGACCCAGTACTTC; CDR3: CASSLSGRTSIQTQYF
size: few; D: TRBD2; J: TRBJ2-1; V: TRBV12-3/TRBV12-4; DNA: TGTGCCAGCACCCTTGGGCTAGCGGGGGTCAATGAGCAGTTCTTC; CDR3: CASTLGLAGVNEQFF
size: NA; D: NA; J: TRBJ1-1; V: TRBV5-1; DNA: TGCGCCAGCAGCTTGTTACGGAGCCGTGAAGCTTTCTTT; CDR3: CASSLLRSREAFF
size: many; D: NA; J: TRBJ2-7; V: TRBV9; DNA: TGTGCCAGCAGCGTAGCCTCTTTGGACGGCATCTACGAGCAGTACTTC; CDR3: CASSVASLDGIYEQYF
size: NA; D: TRBD1; J: TRBJ2-5; V: TRBV29-1; DNA: TGCAGCGTTGGGCGGACAGGGGGCTACGAGACCCAGTACTTC; CDR3: CSVGRTGGYETQYF
size: few; D: TRBD2; J: TRBJ2-7; V: TRBV2; DNA: TGTGCCAGCAGTGAGGCTAGCGGGACCTCCTACGAGCAGTACTTC; CDR3: CASSEASGTSYEQYF
size: NA; D: NA; J: TRBJ1-2; V: TRBV15; DNA: TGTGCCACCAGCAGAGTCCCGGGGAGACACGGCTACACCTTC; CDR3: CATSRVPGRHGYTF
size: NA; D: NA; J: TRBJ2-5; V: TRBV24-1; DNA: TGTGCCACCAGTGCCGGCCGTTTCGACGGCTCAGAGACCCAGTACTTC; CDR3: CATSAGRFDGSETQYF
size: NA; D: NA; J: TRBJ2-5; V: TRBV4-3; DNA: TGCGCCAGCAGCCACGGGCTGTTAGAGACCCAGTACTTC; CDR3: CASSHGLLETQYF
size: many; D: TRBD1; J: TRBJ1-1; V: TRBV12-3/TRBV12-4; DNA: TGTGCCAGCAGTCGGACAGGGCTTGGTGAGACTGAAGCTTTCTTT; CDR3: CASSRTGLGETEAFF
size: NA; D: TRBD1; J: TRBJ2-1; V: TRBV3-1; DNA: TGTGCCAGCAGCAAGCAGGTCCCCTGGACAGGGGTGGTTAATGAGCAGTTCTTC; CDR3: CASSKQVPWTGVVNEQFF
size: few; D: NA; J: TRBJ1-2; V: TRBV12-3/TRBV12-4; DNA: TGTGCCAGCAGTCACGGACAGAATTATGGCTACACCTTC; CDR3: CASSHGQNYGYTF
size: few; D: NA; J: TRBJ1-1; V: TRBV30; DNA: TGTGCCTGGAGTGTACTGGCGGGGGGGAAAGCTTTCTTT; CDR3: CAWSVLAGGKAFF
size: many; D: NA; J: TRBJ2-1; V: TRBV5-5; DNA: TGTGCCAGTTACTCGGGGCAGACCTACAATGAGCAGTTCTTC; CDR3: CASYSGQTYNEQFF
size: NA; D: TRBD2; J: TRBJ2-5; V: TRBV20-1; DNA: TGCAGTGCTAGAGGCGGGAGATCAGAGACCCAGTACTTC; CDR3: CSARGGRSETQYF
size: NA; D: TRBD1; J: TRBJ1-2; V: TRBV5-1; DNA: TGCGCCAGCAGCTCTTCCGGGACAGGGACCTATGGTGGCTACACCTTC; CDR3: CASSSSGTGTYGGYTF
size: few; D: TRBD1; J: TRBJ1-5; V: TRBV5-5; DNA: TGTGCCAGCAGCTTCCGGGACAGGGGACAGCCCCAGCATTTT; CDR3: CASSFRDRGQPQHF
size: few; D: TRBD1; J: TRBJ1-4; V: TRBV4-2; DNA: TGTGCCAGCAGCCAAGATGGCGCAGGGGGCGCCGGGGAAAAACTGTTTTTT; CDR3: CASSQDGAGGAGEKLFF
size: NA; D: TRBD1; J: TRBJ2-7; V: TRBV18; DNA: TGTGCCAGCTCACCCGGGACAGTTCAGTACTTC; CDR3: CASSPGTVQYF
size: few; D: NA; J: TRBJ1-5; V: TRBV28; DNA: TGTGCCAGCAGTTTATTAGGGACGGGGCTCTATAGCAATCAGCCCCAGCATTTT; CDR3: CASSLLGTGLYSNQPQHF
size: NA; D: NA; J: TRBJ2-1; V: TRBV21-1; DNA: TGTGCCAGCAGCAAAGCAGCGCCTAGCGGGAGGGGCTACGATGAGCAGTTCTTC; CDR3: CASSKAAPSGRGYDEQFF
size: many; D: NA; J: TRBJ2-4; V: TRBV7-2; DNA: TGTGCCAGCATAAACCGGGACCCGGTTTCCAAAAACATTCAGTACTTC; CDR3: CASINRDPVSKNIQYF
size: many; D: TRBD1; J: TRBJ2-1; V: TRBV5-1; DNA: TGCGCCAGCAGCACCGGGGGACAGGAATACAATGAGCAGTTCTTC; CDR3: CASSTGGQEYNEQFF
size: few; D: TRBD1; J: TRBJ2-7; V: TRBV6-1; DNA: TGTGCCAGCAGACGGGACAGGGTCGACGAGCAGTACTTC; CDR3: CASRRDRVDEQYF
size: few; D: NA; J: TRBJ1-1; V: TRBV9; DNA: TGTGCCAGCAGCGCGGGACGGATCATGAACACTGAAGCTTTCTTT; CDR3: CASSAGRIMNTEAFF
size: NA; D: TRBD2; J: TRBJ2-3; V: TRBV3-1; DNA: TGTGCCAGCAGCCAAGAAGCTAGCGGAACCGGAGATACGCAGTATTTT; CDR3: CASSQEASGTGDTQYF
size: NA; D: NA; J: TRBJ1-3; V: TRBV12-3/TRBV12-4; DNA: TGTGCCAGCAGTGGCTGGGGCATGTCTGGAAACACCATATATTTT; CDR3: CASSGWGMSGNTIYF
size: many; D: TRBD1; J: TRBJ2-2; V: TRBV10-3; DNA: TGTGCCATCAGCGGGACAGGGGATAACGGGGAGCTGTTTTTT; CDR3: CAISGTGDNGELFF
size: NA; D: TRBD1; J: TRBJ2-6; V: TRBV5-6; DNA: TGTGCCAGCAGCTTTTTGGACAGGGCGACCGGGGCCAACGTCCTGACTTTC; CDR3: CASSFLDRATGANVLTF
size: many; D: NA; J: TRBJ2-1; V: TRBV12-3/TRBV12-4; DNA: TGTGCCAGCAGTCGCCCAAGCTTTCGGAATGAGCAGTTCTTC; CDR3: CASSRPSFRNEQFF
size: few; D: NA; J: TRBJ1-2; V: TRBV6-5; DNA: TGTGCCAGCCGAGGGGGGCAGGGTGGCTACACCTTC; CDR3: CASRGGQGGYTF
size: many; D: NA; J: TRBJ2-1; V: TRBV5-6; DNA: TGTGCCAGCAGCGGGCAGGGTATCGGGTCCTACAATGAGCAGTTCTTC; CDR3: CASSGQGIGSYNEQFF
size: many; D: NA; J: TRBJ2-5; V: TRBV3-1; DNA: TGTGCCAGCAGCCAATCCCGGGAAGAGACCCAGTACTTC; CDR3: CASSQSREETQYF
size: few; D: NA; J: TRBJ2-3; V: TRBV7-2; DNA: TGTGCCAGCAGCCCAGGGTCGTTTAACACAGATACGCAGTATTTT; CDR3: CASSPGSFNTDTQYF
size: many; D: TRBD1; J: TRBJ2-3; V: TRBV24-1; DNA: TGTGCCACCAGTGACCCCGGACAGGGTGGAGATACGCAGTATTTT; CDR3: CATSDPGQGGDTQYF
size: NA; D: NA; J: TRBJ1-4; V: TRBV6-6; DNA: TGTGCCAGCAAGACTTCCCATAATGAAAAACTGTTTTTT; CDR3: CASKTSHNEKLFF
size: NA; D: NA; J: TRBJ1-5; V: TRBV6-2/TRBV6-3; DNA: TGTGCCAGCAGTTACCCTTCCTCTTATCAGCCCCAGCATTTT; CDR3: CASSYPSSYQPQHF
size: many; D: NA; J: TRBJ2-5; V: TRBV29-1; DNA: TGCAGCGTTATCCAGGGGAGCGACGAGACCCAGTACTTC; CDR3: CSVIQGSDETQYF
size: NA; D: NA; J: TRBJ1-1; V: TRBV7-2; DNA: TGTGCCAGCAGCTTAGTTAGTCAGGGAGTGACTGAAGCTTTCTTT; CDR3: CASSLVSQGVTEAFF
size: few; D: NA; J: TRBJ2-3; V: TRBV3-1; DNA: TGTGCCAGCAGCCAATCAGGGCAGGGAATTAGCACAGATACGCAGTATTTT; CDR3: CASSQSGQGISTDTQYF
size: many; D: NA; J: TRBJ1-5; V: TRBV7-9; DNA: TGTGCCAGCAGCTTCGACGGGAGTTGGCCCCAGCATTTT; CDR3: CASSFDGSWPQHF
size: few; D: NA; J: TRBJ1-6; V: TRBV12-3/TRBV12-4; DNA: TGTGCCAGCAGACCAAGCGGCTCCTATAATTCACCCCTCCACTTT; CDR3: CASRPSGSYNSPLHF
size: NA; D: TRBD1; J: TRBJ2-1; V: TRBV19; DNA: TGTGCCAGTAGTCCCCTGGGGACAGGGCTTGCTGGCAATGAGCAGTTCTTC; CDR3: CASSPLGTGLAGNEQFF
size: many; D: NA; J: TRBJ1-1; V: TRBV6-2/TRBV6-3; DNA: TGTGCCAGCAGTTACTCTCCGGGGAGAGACACTGAAGCTTTCTTT; CDR3: CASSYSPGRDTEAFF
size: few; D: NA; J: TRBJ1-4; V: TRBV12-3/TRBV12-4; DNA: TGTGCCAGCAGTTTAGCGTTGGGGGGGGAAAATGAAAAACTGTTTTTT; CDR3: CASSLALGGENEKLFF
size: few; D: NA; J: TRBJ1-1; V: TRBV5-1; DNA: TGCGCCAGCAGCCCGAACCCAGGGAACACTGAAGCTTTCTTT; CDR3: CASSPNPGNTEAFF
size: few; D: NA; J: TRBJ2-1; V: TRBV10-3; DNA: TGTGCCATCAAACGGACGGTGGGCGAGCAGTTCTTC; CDR3: CAIKRTVGEQFF
size: many; D: TRBD2; J: TRBJ2-1; V: TRBV15; DNA: TGTGCCACCAGCAGAGTCGCGGGAGGGCCCTTGAATGAGCAGTTCTTC; CDR3: CATSRVAGGPLNEQFF